The T cell receptor beta chain described here comes from a study of T cell repertoires in cytomegalovirus infection. Study-wide background: The public TCR beta signatures pointed to both CMV infection and matching HLA type.

CDR3 size: 16 residues. Germline CDR1 is SEHNR and CDR2 is FQNEAQ (reference sequence). V was shortened by 5 bases and J by 0 bases, with 11 bases between the two germline ends. TCRdb redid the calling of the reads with MiXCR, one entry per CDR3 protein. The profile shows around 77,000 distinct CDR3 sequences, approximately 22% of them singletons. Study results and caveats: The study identified carriers of CMV plus the relevant HLA from cumulative public TCR beta family frequency. In two of eight donors, the top clonotype was HLA-C-restricted CMV-specific.

There are many counts of this clonotype. The antigen remains undetermined. The receptor was isolated from a human donor in good health (CMV status not recorded). Some clones in this sample may be carry-over from other donors' samples. Material: CD8+ T cells from cultured PBMCs, obtained from culture after CMV antigen stimulation. The rearrangement joins TRBV7-9 to TRBJ2-6; D possibly corresponds to TRBD1 (5 bases). Here the CDR3 reads CASSPRQFSGANVLTF. The CDR3 nucleotides are TGTGCCAGCAGCCCCAGACAGTTCTCTGGGGCCAACGTCCTGACTTTC.